A single sample gave rise to the 17 T cell receptor beta chains below, sequenced in a study of Ad26.COV2.S vaccination and SARS-CoV-2 variants. The protocol was immunoSEQ multiplex PCR, while the TCRdb copy is restricted to in-frame clones and leaves out a portion. The sample has roughly 410,000 clones, about 83% seen once. Treatment: about 20 received Ad26.COV2.S at low or high dose, single or two shots; roughly five received placebo; per-sample allocation not given. Collection of samples fell on day 63 after the first vaccine or placebo injection. The sample was peripheral blood, taken in a trial of Ad26.COV2.S vaccine versus placebo. Source of these receptors: a person between 18 and 65 years old who received the Ad26.COV2.S COVID-19 vaccine or a placebo.

The CDR3 DNA sequence: TGCAGCGTTGAGGTGGAAGGGGCCCCAGGGAGCTACACCTTC. Translated, it gives CSVEVEGAPGSYTF. The chain has TRBV29-1 and TRBJ1-2, with D maybe TRBD1 (5 bases). This CDR3 spans 14 amino acids. V was clipped by 3 bases and J by 9 bases, with 20 bases between them. Germline V CDR1 and CDR2: SQVTM, ANQGSEA.

This clone was seen once. The genes are TRBV12-3 or TRBV12-4 and TRBJ1-4, with unresolved D. The CDR3 totals 13 residues. Deletions cut 5 bases from V and 5 bases from J, with 9 bases between. The CDR3 coding sequence is TGTGCCAGCAGTCCCACTTTGAATGAAAAACTGTTTTTT. Translation: CASSPTLNEKLFF.

Regarding this clone: Germline is not matched at one junction end, which may reflect a read error. CDR3 residues: CASRLAGGPYEQYF. The CDR3 nucleotides are TGTGCCAGCAGGTTAGCGGGGGGGCCCTACGAGCAGTACTTC. This chain links TRBV13 with TRBJ2-7; 11 nucleotides align to TRBD2. The CDR3 spans 14 residues. The germline gives CDR1 PRHDT, CDR2 FYEKMQ (reference sequence). Full variable domain (missing parts from reference TRBV13 and TRBJ2-7): AAGVIQSPRHLIKEKRETATLKCYPIPRHDTVYWYQQGPGQDPQFLISFYEKMQSDKGSIPDRFSAQQFSDYHSELNMSSLELGDSALYFCASRLAGGPYEQYFGPGTRLTVT.

The CDR3 here is CASSSQGKGDYGYTF. DNA of the CDR3: TGTGCCAGCAGTTCCCAGGGGAAAGGGGACTATGGCTACACCTTC. This sequence joins TRBV27 and TRBJ1-2, with D possibly being TRBD1 (6 bases). V was trimmed by 4 bases and J by 3 bases, leaving 15 bases between them. This CDR3 is built from 15 residues. Germline V lookup: CDR1 MNHEY, CDR2 SMNVEV (reference sequence).

In this sample, this clone turned up many times. V gene TRBV7-3 combines with J gene TRBJ2-1, with TRBD2 matching 14 bases. This CDR3 contains 15 residues. Losses at the gene ends were 4 bases for V and 7 bases for J; bases not matched to a gene: 3. The V gene's germline CDR1 is SGHTA and CDR2 FQGTGA. The DNA for the CDR3 is TGTGCCAGCAGCTCCGGGACTAGCGGGAGAAATGAGCAGTTCTTC. Translated: CASSSGTSGRNEQFF.

This clone has a single count. The genes are TRBV5-8 and TRBJ2-6; the match to TRBD1 covers 7 bases. CDR1 is SGHTS and CDR2 is YDEGEE in the germline V gene. J was trimmed by 0 bases and V by 0 bases; bases with no gene match: 9. The CDR3 has 19 amino acids. Here the CDR3 DNA reads TGTGCCAGCAGCTTGGGGGACAGCCCCCCTTACTCTGGGGCCAACGTCCTGACTTTC. This translates into CASSLGDSPPYSGANVLTF.

This chain connects TRBV7-2 to TRBJ2-1, with 16 bases matching TRBD2. This CDR3 is built from 18 residues. Per the germline V gene, CDR1 is SGHTA and CDR2 is FQGNSA. V shed 5 bases, J shed 4 bases, and the junction held 8 bases outside the gene matches. The CDR3 spells CASSPQGLAGGGYNEQFF. The CDR3 nucleotides read TGTGCCAGCAGCCCCCAGGGACTAGCGGGGGGGGGATACAATGAGCAGTTCTTC.

The chain employs TRBV20-1 and TRBJ1-1, with a possible D match to TRBD1 (6 bases). The CDR3 totals 13 residues. V lost 3 bases, J lost 4 bases, and 12 bases lay in between. The germline V gene encodes CDR1 DFQATT and CDR2 SNEGSKA (reference sequence). CDR3 region: CSASRGGTTEAFF. The CDR3, as DNA: TGCAGTGCTAGTAGGGGGGGGACCACTGAAGCTTTCTTT.

The rearrangement joins TRBV7-9 to TRBJ1-4; D perhaps matches TRBD1 (6 bases). This CDR3 has 15 amino acids. Germline V lookup: CDR1 SEHNR, CDR2 FQNEAQ (reference sequence). V lost 8 bases to trimming and J lost 3 bases, with 16 bases between them. CDR3 in DNA: TGTGCCAGCTCCCATTCGGGGGGGCCTAATGAAAAACTGTTTTTT. Translation: CASSHSGGPNEKLFF.

The rearrangement links TRBV11-3 to TRBJ2-7, with a weak D call TRBD1 (5 bases). This CDR3 is 15 amino acids long. Germline V lookup: CDR1 SGHNT, CDR2 YENEEA. Trimming stripped 6 bases from V and 2 bases from J, with 17 bases between. The CDR3 coding sequence is TGTGCCAGCAGACATAAAGACAGTAACCCCTACGAGCAGTACTTC. The encoded protein is CASRHKDSNPYEQYF.

This rearrangement joins TRBV6-2 or TRBV6-3 to TRBJ1-1; TRBD1 is a possible D gene (5 bases). V was trimmed by 6 bases and J by 10 bases, leaving 12 bases between them. The CDR3 covers 11 residues. The V gene's germline CDR1 is MNHEY and CDR2 SVGEGT. CDR3 sequence reads: CASSTGTRAFF. For the CDR3, the DNA is TGTGCCAGCAGCACCGGGACTAGAGCTTTCTTT.

CDR3 coding DNA: TGCGCCAGCAGCCAGCCAGGACTAGCGGGAGAGAGAGGCGGGGAGACCCAGTACTTC. This encodes CASSQPGLAGERGGETQYF. This sequence joins TRBV4-1 and TRBJ2-5; 13 nucleotides match TRBD2. V shed 3 bases, J shed 5 bases, and the junction held 15 bases outside the gene matches. This CDR3 has 19 residues. Germline-derived CDR1 and CDR2 are MGHRA and YSYEKL.

The V and J genes are TRBV5-1 and TRBJ2-1; 7 bases line up with TRBD2. This CDR3 has 15 residues. CDR1 and CDR2 (germline): SGHRS, YFSETQ. V shed 0 bases, J shed 5 bases, and the junction held 5 bases outside the gene matches. The DNA for the CDR3 is TGCGCCAGCAGCTTGGATCTAGCGGTGAACAATGAGCAGTTCTTC. Residues: CASSLDLAVNNEQFF. Full variable domain (outside the CDR3, taken from reference TRBV5-1 and TRBJ2-1): KAGVTQTPRYLIKTRGQQVTLSCSPISGHRSVSWYQQTPGQGLQFLFEYFSETQRNKGNFPGRFSGRQFSNSRSEMNVSTLELGDSALYLCASSLDLAVNNEQFFGPGTRLTVL.

The V and J genes are TRBV5-4 and TRBJ2-7; TRBD1 is a possible D gene (7 bases). V lost 0 bases to trimming and J lost 1 base, with 14 bases between them. Per germline, CDR1 SGHNT and CDR2 YYREEE (reference sequence). The CDR3 consists of 16 residues. The CDR3 DNA reads as TGTGCCAGCAGCTTGGCATGGCAGGGGGGTTCCTACGAGCAGTACTTC. Translation: CASSLAWQGGSYEQYF.

The rearrangement uses TRBV7-3 and TRBJ1-1; D is perhaps TRBD1 (6 bases). Germline CDR1 and CDR2: SGHTA and FQGTGA. V lost 6 bases to trimming and J lost 1 base, with 9 bases between them. CDR3 length: 13 amino acids. CDR3 sequence reads: CASSQGQNTEAFF. CDR3 DNA sequence: TGTGCCAGCAGTCAGGGGCAGAACACTGAAGCTTTCTTT.

This clone was recorded a few times. The chain joins TRBV9 to TRBJ2-7; D is tentatively TRBD1 or TRBD2 (5 bases each). V lost 4 bases and J 7 bases, leaving 21 bases between the germline ends. CDR1 SGDLS and CDR2 YYNGEE come from the germline V gene. This CDR3 is built from 15 residues. The CDR3 DNA follows: TGTGCCAGCAGCCCGGGGTTAGACAGCCTAGGTGAGCAGTACTTC. Amino acids: CASSPGLDSLGEQYF.

V usage is TRBV5-6 and J usage is TRBJ1-3, with 9 bases matching TRBD1. V shed 4 bases and J 1 base; nucleotides not matched to a gene: 6. Germline values: CDR1 SGHDT, CDR2 YYEEEE. The CDR3 spans 16 residues. The CDR3 spells CASSPGTGWSGNTIYF. The DNA for the CDR3 is TGTGCCAGCAGCCCCGGGACAGGGTGGTCTGGAAACACCATATATTTT.